This TCR beta chain was captured by sequencing in a study of blood T cell repertoires in COVID-19. Study summary: COVID-19 samples collected from the United States, Italy and Spain covered acute and convalescent phases.

V shed 5 bases and J shed 5 bases, with 15 bases lying between them. Germline V gives CDR1 MNHNY, CDR2 SVGAGI (reference sequence). This CDR3 contains 14 residues. In the authors' methods: Amplified reference gene primers provided the basis for estimating nucleated cell counts. TCRdb keeps only in-frame clones here, not all; method: immunoSEQ multiplex PCR. The V and J calls and clone size were taken over from that table, and D and trimming were inferred from the DNA. Among 200,000 to 250,000 clones listed, roughly 80% were seen once. The sample was peripheral blood. V is TRBV6-6 and J is TRBJ1-1; D remains unclear. The clonotype originates from a woman between 18 and 29 years old with acute or convalescent COVID-19. Here the CDR3 reads CASSSPGGRTEAFF. DNA of the CDR3: TGTGCCAGCAGTAGTCCTGGCGGGAGGACTGAAGCTTTCTTT.